This T cell receptor beta chain was profiled in a study of technical replicates of blood from a handful of donors. Here immunoSEQ multiplex PCR was the method, and the copy in TCRdb shows in-frame clones only, minus some. The sample shows tens of thousands of clones, about 86% of them seen only once. Germline V lookup: CDR1 LGHNA, CDR2 YSLEER. The CDR3 is 15 amino acids. The ends were cut back, 0 bases at V and 3 bases at J, with 12 bases in the middle. Sequenced input: PBMCs. The source of this sequence is a human donor in good health. Some clones in this sample may be carry-over from other donors' samples. The V call is TRBV4-3, the J call TRBJ2-7; D call uncertain. CDR3 nucleotide sequence: TGCGCCAGCAGCCAAGATTGGTCCAGAAACTACGAGCAGTACTTC. Translating it yields CASSQDWSRNYEQYF.